Listed here are 23 T cell receptor beta chains from one sample, sequenced in a study of long-term antiretroviral therapy in people with HIV (dated by TCRdb to between 2021 and 2023). Sequencing of the TRB variable region was done with the immunoSEQ hsTCRB v3.0 assay at survey level resolution. TCRdb's version of the immuneACCESS table is confined to in-frame rearrangements and falls short of the full clone set. An unresolved V gene accounts for under half of the shortfall where checked; the remainder is of unknown origin. Recorded for this sample are approximately 30,000 clones; about four fifths of them occurred a single time. The top ten clonotypes cover under 4% of the sample. The material was unsorted PBMCs, obtained 1.9 years after starting antiretroviral therapy. These receptors all stem from a man aged 18 to 30 with HIV.

J is TRBJ2-7 and V is TRBV7-2; D not certain. Germline V lookup: CDR1 SGHTA, CDR2 FQGNSA. There are 11 residues in the CDR3. V was shortened by 5 bases and J by 8 bases, with 10 bases between the two germline ends. This chain's CDR3 is CASSQQWQQYF. The CDR3, as DNA: TGTGCCAGCAGCCAACAGTGGCAGCAGTACTTC. The full variable domain, its missing parts supplied by reference TRBV7-2 and TRBJ2-7, is GAGVSQSPSNKVTEKGKDVELRCDPISGHTALYWYRQSLGQGLEFLIYFQGNSAPDKSGLPSDRFSAERTGGSVSTLTIQRTQQEDSAVYLCASSQQWQQYFGPGTRLTVT.

This clone was seen more than once but under ten times. The chain has TRBV2 and TRBJ1-2; perhaps TRBD1 as D (5 bases). V was clipped by 5 bases and J by 0 bases, with 16 bases between them. The germline V gene encodes CDR1 SNHLY and CDR2 FYNNEI. The CDR3 sequence is 16 residues long. The CDR3 region has the DNA TGTGCCAGCAGTTGGCCGGGACGGCAAGCTAACTATGGCTACACCTTC. Encoded protein: CASSWPGRQANYGYTF.

CDR3: CASSLRSAENSPLHF. The DNA for the CDR3 is TGTGCCAGCTCCCTTCGGTCAGCCGAGAATTCACCCCTCCACTTT. The chain employs TRBV18 and TRBJ1-6; D not resolved. Trimming shortened V by 6 bases and J by 7 bases, and 16 bases separated the two germline ends. The CDR3 spans 15 residues. Germline CDR1 is KGHSH and CDR2 is LQKENI. Full variable domain (outside the CDR3, taken from reference TRBV18 and TRBJ1-6): NAGVMQNPRHLVRRRGQEARLRCSPMKGHSHVYWYRQLPEEGLKFMVYLQKENIIDESGMPKERFSAEFPKEGPSILRIQQVVRGDSAAYFCASSLRSAENSPLHFGNGTRLTVT.

This clone was picked up a small number of times. The V gene is TRBV19, the J gene TRBJ2-3; 9 bases map to TRBD1. CDR1 and CDR2 (germline): LNHDA, SQIVND (reference sequence). The CDR3 is 14 amino acids. The V segment lost 4 bases and the J segment 3 bases; nucleotides outside the gene matches: 2. The CDR3 loop is CASSNRGRTDTQYF. The CDR3 region has the DNA TGTGCCAGTAGTAACAGGGGGCGGACAGATACGCAGTATTTT.

The CDR3 DNA reads as TGTGCCAGCAGCTTGAATCCAGCCACCGGGGAGCTGTTTTTT. Residues: CASSLNPATGELFF. The chain is built from TRBV5-8 and TRBJ2-2; D ambiguous. Germline V CDR1 and CDR2: SGHTS, YDEGEE. Trimming took off 1 base at V and 4 bases at J, with 8 bases between the two ends. The CDR3 extends over 14 amino acids.

The CDR3, as DNA: TGTGCCAGCAGCTTAGACAGCGCCGAGCAGTACTTC. It translates to CASSLDSAEQYF. The chain is built from TRBV11-2 and TRBJ2-7; D gene ambiguous. In germline, CDR1 is SGHAT, CDR2 FQNNGV. The CDR3 is made up of 12 amino acids. The V end lost 0 bases, the J end lost 6 bases, and 6 bases lay between the germline ends.

J is TRBJ2-3 and V is TRBV7-9, with TRBD2 matching over 7 bases. Losses at the gene ends were 8 bases for V and 5 bases for J; bases not matched to a gene: 4. Germline V gives CDR1 SEHNR, CDR2 FQNEAQ (reference sequence). CDR3 length: 12 residues. The CDR3 DNA reads TGTGCCAGCGGGGGGGATGGAGATACGCAGTATTTT. Its translation is CASGGDGDTQYF.

The chain couples TRBV7-3 to TRBJ2-3; TRBD2 matches 9 bases. Germline values: CDR1 SGHTA, CDR2 FQGTGA. V dropped 2 bases and J dropped 2; count of bases not matched to a gene: 2. This CDR3 contains 15 residues. The DNA for the CDR3 is TGTGCCAGCAGCTTAGCGGGGGGGCCCACAGATACGCAGTATTTT. Protein product: CASSLAGGPTDTQYF.

The chain carries TRBV5-1 and TRBJ2-7, with D uncertain. The CDR3 sequence is 15 residues long. Looked up from germline, CDR1 is SGHRS and CDR2 is YFSETQ. Trimming took off 5 bases at V and 2 bases at J, with 17 bases between the two ends. Written as DNA, the CDR3 is TGCGCCAGCAGTCTTACTAAGAAGATCCCCTACGAGCAGTACGTC. Protein sequence: CASSLTKKIPYEQYV.

This rearrangement joins TRBV7-3 to TRBJ1-5; 7 bases line up with TRBD1. This CDR3 is 13 amino acids long. CDR1 is SGHTA, CDR2 FQGTGA, per germline. Trimming at V came to 5 bases and at J to 5 bases, leaving 3 bases not matched to a gene. The CDR3 DNA sequence: TGTGCCAGCAGCAAAGACAGGGATCAGCCCCAGCATTTT. Its translation is CASSKDRDQPQHF. The entire variable domain, with the rest obtained from reference TRBV7-3 and TRBJ1-5, is as follows: GAGVSQTPSNKVTEKGKYVELRCDPISGHTALYWYRQSLGQGPEFLIYFQGTGAADDSGLPNDRFFAVRPEGSVSTLKIQRTERGDSAVYLCASSKDRDQPQHFGDGTRLSIL.

This clone was seen a handful of times. The chain joins TRBV19 to TRBJ2-3; TRBD1 matches 7 bases. Losses at the gene ends were 6 bases for V and 0 bases for J; bases not matched to a gene: 9. The CDR3 is 16 residues long. CDR1 and CDR2 from the germline V gene are LNHDA and SQIVND (reference sequence). As DNA, the CDR3 is TGTGCCAGTAGCCTAATGACAGGGTCTAGCACAGATACGCAGTATTTT. This encodes CASSLMTGSSTDTQYF.

This chain uses TRBV7-9 with TRBJ2-7; 11 nucleotides align to TRBD2. There are 14 residues in the CDR3. Germline assignment: CDR1 SEHNR and CDR2 FQNEAQ (reference sequence). J lost 4 bases, V lost 8 bases, and 7 bases had no gene match. CDR3: CASGTGTSGYEQYV. The CDR3 DNA reads TGTGCCAGCGGTACCGGGACTAGCGGTTACGAGCAGTACGTC.

In this sample, this clone is large (0.1 to 1%). CDR3 sequence (DNA): TGTGCCAGCAGCTTGGCGCGGCATAATTCACCCCTCCACTTT. The encoded protein is CASSLARHNSPLHF. This chain uses TRBV5-5 with TRBJ1-6; D call uncertain. This CDR3 spans 14 amino acids. V was cut by 0 bases and J by 5 bases, with 6 bases left in between. Germline V gene data show CDR1 as SGHKS and CDR2 as YYEKEE (reference sequence).

The rearrangement joins TRBV18 to TRBJ2-1, with TRBD2 identical over 12 bases. The CDR3 runs 16 residues. J was trimmed by 4 bases and V by 2 bases; bases with no gene match: 3. Germline CDR1 and CDR2: KGHSH and LQKENI. The CDR3 DNA reads as TGTGCCAGCTCACCAGCTAGCGGGGGGGCGTACAATGAGCAGTTCTTC. Translation gives CASSPASGGAYNEQFF.

The CDR3 bases are TGTGCCAGCAGCTTCTCCGGGTTGCTCGAAAAACTGTTTTTT. Amino acids: CASSFSGLLEKLFF. The chain couples TRBV5-6 to TRBJ1-4; no definite D call. The V and J ends lost 2 bases and 8 bases respectively, with 13 bases between them. Looked up from germline, CDR1 is SGHDT and CDR2 is YYEEEE. The CDR3 has 14 amino acids.

This clone was counted only a few times. The chain uses TRBV18 and TRBJ1-6; TRBD1 aligns across 7 bases. This CDR3 comprises 16 residues. CDR1 is KGHSH and CDR2 is LQKENI in the germline V gene. Trimming removed 0 bases from V and 9 bases from J; junction bases left unmatched: 8. CDR3 sequence: CASSPPETGSRSPLHF. DNA of the CDR3: TGTGCCAGCTCACCACCGGAGACAGGGTCTCGTTCACCCCTCCACTTT.

V gene TRBV7-3 combines with J gene TRBJ1-6; no clear D. The length of the CDR3 is 13 residues. CDR1 and CDR2 (germline): SGHTA, FQGTGA. Trimming removed 5 bases at V and 7 bases at J, with 9 bases between. In DNA form, the CDR3 reads TGTGCCAGCAGCGCGGACGGGAATTCACCCCTCCACTTT. It codes for CASSADGNSPLHF.

V is TRBV7-9 and J is TRBJ2-5; D unclear. V lost 3 bases to trimming and J lost 2 bases, with 13 bases between them. This CDR3 is built from 15 residues. Germline V gene lookup returns CDR1 SEHNR and CDR2 FQNEAQ (reference sequence). As DNA, the CDR3 is TGTGCCAGCAGCTTGTTAGGCAGCACTCAAGAGACCCAGTACTTC. Translated: CASSLLGSTQETQYF.

This clone was found once. CDR3 sequence: CASSFFGEVSDTQYF. DNA of the CDR3: TGTGCCAGCAGTTTCTTCGGGGAGGTATCAGATACGCAGTATTTT. V gene TRBV6-6 combines with J gene TRBJ2-3, with TRBD2 as a possible D gene (6 bases). The ends were cut back, 4 bases at V and 4 bases at J, with 15 bases in the middle. Per the germline V gene, CDR1 is MNHNY and CDR2 is SVGAGI (reference sequence). The CDR3 extends over 15 amino acids.

The rearrangement links TRBV18 to TRBJ2-6, with D hard to call. Trimming took 2 bases from V and 0 from J, leaving 5 bases between them. Germline CDR1 reads KGHSH; CDR2 reads LQKENI. The CDR3 extends over 15 amino acids. CDR3 amino acids: CASSPMNSGANVLTF. For the CDR3, the DNA is TGTGCCAGCTCACCAATGAACTCTGGGGCCAACGTCCTGACTTTC.

The chain carries TRBV2 and TRBJ2-3, with 8 bases matching TRBD2. Germline V gene lookup returns CDR1 SNHLY and CDR2 FYNNEI. V lost 4 bases, J lost 1 base, and 1 base stayed unmatched. The CDR3 runs 14 residues. Written as DNA, the CDR3 is TGTGCCAGCAGTGTGGGACTAGGCACAGATACGCAGTATTTT. Translating gives CASSVGLGTDTQYF.

This chain connects TRBV5-5 to TRBJ1-6, with D possibly TRBD1 on 5 matching bases. The CDR3 has 19 amino acids. Germline assignment: CDR1 SGHKS and CDR2 YYEKEE (reference sequence). The V end lost 0 bases, the J end lost 5 bases, and 21 bases lay between the germline ends. The CDR3 loop reads CASSLVDSKRPRNNSPLHF. CDR3 DNA: TGTGCCAGCAGCTTGGTAGACAGTAAACGACCACGGAATAATTCACCCCTCCACTTT.

The chain couples TRBV18 to TRBJ2-7; a weak D match, TRBD1 (6 bases). V dropped 6 bases and J dropped 1 base, with 7 bases sitting between them. Germline-derived CDR1 and CDR2 are KGHSH and LQKENI. The CDR3 is 12 residues long. CDR3 loop: CASSQGSYEQYF. CDR3 DNA: TGTGCCAGCTCCCAGGGGTCCTACGAGCAGTACTTC.